This entry concerns a single T cell receptor (beta chain). Clones were read by immunoSEQ multiplex PCR, and TCRdb kept only the in-frame ones, dropping some. There are approximately 2.5 million clones in the sample; more than 85% occur only once, and about 0.38% lies in the top ten. Germline V lookup: CDR1 MDHEN, CDR2 SYDVKM. The CDR3 is 17 residues long. V shed 1 base and J shed 6 bases, with 20 bases lying between them. This specimen comes from a study of shared clonotypes between healthy human individuals. The sequenced sample consisted of naive CD4+ T cells from PBMCs. As to subset: CD45RA+ positively selected. The TCR sequence derives from a man between 18 and 35 years old in good health. Some clones in this sample may be carry-over from other donors' samples. The chain combines TRBV28 with TRBJ2-3; TRBD1 might be the D (6 bases). CDR3 nucleotides: TGTGCCAGCAGTTTATCGGCACCTCAGGGGCCTTCCGATACGCAGTATTTT. It specifies CASSLSAPQGPSDTQYF.